The TCR beta chain under discussion was sequenced for a study of T cell changes during pregnancy in multiple sclerosis (dated by TCRdb to the late 2010s). With regard to the full study: Changes in the T cell repertoire over the course of pregnancy were examined in this study in women with multiple sclerosis.

Library creation used the immunoSEQ multiplex PCR assay. Not all clones reach the TCRdb copy of this immuneACCESS table, which keeps in-frame sequences only. Checked studies attribute under half of the gap to unresolved V genes and leave the rest unexplained. For this sample there are some 95,000 clones; approximately 92% appear just once. The top ten clones comprise more than 2.5% of the sample. Concerning this clone itself: It lacks a known antigen. Base qualities are not recorded, but no much larger clone differs from it by a single base.

The material sequenced was peripheral blood, taken in the first trimester of pregnancy. The TCR sequence derives from a female donor with multiple sclerosis, enrolled in a pregnancy study.

The nucleotide sequence reads as follows: TGTGCCAGCAGGACAGGCTCCTACGAGCAGTACTTC. Its coded protein is CASRTGSYEQYF. The chain uses TRBV2 and TRBJ2-7; the best D guess is TRBD1, with 6 bases matching. CDR1 and CDR2 are read off the germline V gene as SNHLY and FYNNEI. V lost 6 bases and J lost 0 bases; the stretch between them is 6 bases long. The CDR3 starts with the cysteine, ends with the phenylalanine, and has 12 residues. Only CDR3 DNA remains: 36 bases, in frame from the first base. Joined to the reference TRBV2 and TRBJ2-7 proteins, this CDR3 gives the full variable domain: EPEVTQTPSHQVTQMGQEVILRCVPISNHLYFYWYRQILGQKVEFLVSFYNNEISEKSEIFDDQFSVERPDGSNFTLKIRSTKLEDSAMYFCASRTGSYEQYFGPGTRLTVT.